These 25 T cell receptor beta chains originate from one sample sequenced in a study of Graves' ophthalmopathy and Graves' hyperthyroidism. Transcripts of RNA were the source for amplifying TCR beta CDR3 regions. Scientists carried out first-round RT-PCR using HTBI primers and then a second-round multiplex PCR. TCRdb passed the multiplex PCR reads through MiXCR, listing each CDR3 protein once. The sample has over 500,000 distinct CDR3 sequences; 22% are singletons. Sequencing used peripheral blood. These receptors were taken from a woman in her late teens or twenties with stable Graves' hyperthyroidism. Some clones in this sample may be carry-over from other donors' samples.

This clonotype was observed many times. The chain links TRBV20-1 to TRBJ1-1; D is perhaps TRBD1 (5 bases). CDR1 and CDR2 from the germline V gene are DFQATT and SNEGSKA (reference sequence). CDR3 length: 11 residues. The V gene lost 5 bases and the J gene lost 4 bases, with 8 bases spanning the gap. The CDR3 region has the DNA TGCAGTGCTGTGGGGACCACTGAAGCTTTCTTT. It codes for CSAVGTTEAFF.

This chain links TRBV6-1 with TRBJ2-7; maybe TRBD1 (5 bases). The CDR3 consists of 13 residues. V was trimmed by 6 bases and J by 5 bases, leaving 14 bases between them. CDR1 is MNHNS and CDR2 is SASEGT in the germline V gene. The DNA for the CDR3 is TGTGCCAGCAGCGATGCAGGGTACGACGAGCAGTACTTC. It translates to CASSDAGYDEQYF.

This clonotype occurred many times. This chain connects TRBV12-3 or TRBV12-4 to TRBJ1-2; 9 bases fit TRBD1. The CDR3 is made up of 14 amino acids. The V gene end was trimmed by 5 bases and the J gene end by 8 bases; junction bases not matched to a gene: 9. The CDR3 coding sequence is TGTGCCAGCAGTCTCTGGGACAGGGATTGGGGCTACACCTTC. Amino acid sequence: CASSLWDRDWGYTF.

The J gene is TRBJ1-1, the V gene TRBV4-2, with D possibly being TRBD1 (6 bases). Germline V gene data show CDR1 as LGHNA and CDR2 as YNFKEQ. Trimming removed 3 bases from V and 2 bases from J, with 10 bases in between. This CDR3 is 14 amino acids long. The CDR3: CASSQTGFNTEAFF. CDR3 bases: TGTGCCAGCAGCCAGACAGGTTTCAACACTGAAGCTTTCTTT.

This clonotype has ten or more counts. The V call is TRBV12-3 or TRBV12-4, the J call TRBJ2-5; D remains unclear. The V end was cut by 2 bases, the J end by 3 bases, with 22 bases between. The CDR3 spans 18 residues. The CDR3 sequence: CASSLFGSAARIEETQYF. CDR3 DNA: TGTGCCAGCAGTTTATTCGGGTCGGCGGCCCGTATTGAAGAGACCCAGTACTTC.

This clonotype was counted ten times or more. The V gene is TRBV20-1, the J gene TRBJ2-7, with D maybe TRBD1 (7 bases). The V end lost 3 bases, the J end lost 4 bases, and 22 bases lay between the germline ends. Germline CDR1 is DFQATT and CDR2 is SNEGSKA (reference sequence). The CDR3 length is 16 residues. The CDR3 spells CSARGGSGQRPYEQYF. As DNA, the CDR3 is TGCAGTGCTAGGGGGGGATCGGGACAGAGGCCTTACGAGCAGTACTTC.

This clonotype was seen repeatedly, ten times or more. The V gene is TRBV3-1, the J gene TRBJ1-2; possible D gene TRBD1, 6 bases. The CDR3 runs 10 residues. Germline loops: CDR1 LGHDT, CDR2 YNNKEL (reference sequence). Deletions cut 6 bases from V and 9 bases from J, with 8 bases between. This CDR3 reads CASRDRRYTF. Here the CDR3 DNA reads TGTGCCAGCAGGGACAGACGCTACACCTTC.

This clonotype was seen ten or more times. As DNA, the CDR3 is TGTGCCAGCAGCCAAGTTGAGGCGAGGGCACCCCTCCACTTT. Its protein product is CASSQVEARAPLHF. V gene TRBV3-1 combines with J gene TRBJ1-6; D is unresolved. Between the trimmed V and J ends, which lost 1 base and 11 bases, there was a span of 12 bases. This CDR3 spans 14 amino acids. The germline V gene has CDR1 LGHDT and CDR2 YNNKEL (reference sequence).

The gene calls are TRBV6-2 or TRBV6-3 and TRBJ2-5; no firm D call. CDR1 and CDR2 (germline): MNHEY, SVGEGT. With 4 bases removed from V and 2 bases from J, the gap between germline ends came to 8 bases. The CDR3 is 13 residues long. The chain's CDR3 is CASSSPVQETQYF. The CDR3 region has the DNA TGTGCCAGCAGTTCCCCCGTACAAGAGACCCAGTACTTC.

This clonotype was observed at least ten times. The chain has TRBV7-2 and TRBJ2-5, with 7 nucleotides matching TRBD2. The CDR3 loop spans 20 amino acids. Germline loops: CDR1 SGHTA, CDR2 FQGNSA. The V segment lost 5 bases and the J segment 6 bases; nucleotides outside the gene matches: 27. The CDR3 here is CASSPTVLGAGAALEKTQYF. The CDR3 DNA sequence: TGTGCCAGCAGCCCCACGGTTCTAGGTGCGGGAGCGGCTTTGGAAAAGACCCAGTACTTC.

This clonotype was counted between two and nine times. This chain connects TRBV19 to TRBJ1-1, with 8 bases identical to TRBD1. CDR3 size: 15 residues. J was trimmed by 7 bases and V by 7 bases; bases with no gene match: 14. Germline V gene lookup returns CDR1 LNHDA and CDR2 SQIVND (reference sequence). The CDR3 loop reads CASTKNTGQGNEAFF. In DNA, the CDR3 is TGTGCCAGTACCAAAAATACAGGACAGGGTAATGAAGCTTTCTTT. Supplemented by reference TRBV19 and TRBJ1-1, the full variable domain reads DGGITQSPKYLFRKEGQNVTLSCEQNLNHDAMYWYRQDPGQGLRLIYYSQIVNDFQKGDIAEGYSVSREKKESFPLTVTSAQKNPTAFYLCASTKNTGQGNEAFFGQGTRLTVV.

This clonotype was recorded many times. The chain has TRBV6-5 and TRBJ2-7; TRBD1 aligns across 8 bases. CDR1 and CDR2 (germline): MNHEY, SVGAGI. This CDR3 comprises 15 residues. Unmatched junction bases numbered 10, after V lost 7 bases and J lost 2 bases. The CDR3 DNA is TGTGCCAGCACTAATCGGACAGGGCGCACCTACGAGCAGTACTTC. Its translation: CASTNRTGRTYEQYF.

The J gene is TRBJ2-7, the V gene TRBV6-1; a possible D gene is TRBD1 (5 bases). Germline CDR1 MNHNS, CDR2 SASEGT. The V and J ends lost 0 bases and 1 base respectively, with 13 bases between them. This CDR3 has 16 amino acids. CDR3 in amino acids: CASSEAGQRGSYEQYF. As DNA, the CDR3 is TGTGCCAGCAGTGAAGCGGGGCAGAGAGGATCCTACGAGCAGTACTTC.

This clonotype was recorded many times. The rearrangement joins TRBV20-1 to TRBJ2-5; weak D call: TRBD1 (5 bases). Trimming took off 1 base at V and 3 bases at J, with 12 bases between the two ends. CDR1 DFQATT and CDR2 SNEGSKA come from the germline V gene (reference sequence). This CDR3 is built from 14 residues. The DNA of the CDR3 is TGCAGTGCTAGAGTTGGGGCTAGTGAAGAGACCCAGTACTTC. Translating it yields CSARVGASEETQYF.

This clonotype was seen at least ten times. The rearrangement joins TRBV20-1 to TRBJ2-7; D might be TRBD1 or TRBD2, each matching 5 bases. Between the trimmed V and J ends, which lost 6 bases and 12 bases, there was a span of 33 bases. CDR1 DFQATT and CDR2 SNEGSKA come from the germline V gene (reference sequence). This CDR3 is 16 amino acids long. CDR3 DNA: TGCAGTGCCGTACCCGGATCCCGGGACCATACCCGGGACGGGTACTTC. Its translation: CSAVPGSRDHTRDGYF.

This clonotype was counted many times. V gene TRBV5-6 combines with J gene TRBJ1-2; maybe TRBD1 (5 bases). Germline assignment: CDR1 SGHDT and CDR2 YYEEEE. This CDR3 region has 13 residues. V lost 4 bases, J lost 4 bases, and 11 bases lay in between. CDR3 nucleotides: TGTGCCAGCAGCATCGGGACTGCCTATGGCTACACCTTC. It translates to CASSIGTAYGYTF.

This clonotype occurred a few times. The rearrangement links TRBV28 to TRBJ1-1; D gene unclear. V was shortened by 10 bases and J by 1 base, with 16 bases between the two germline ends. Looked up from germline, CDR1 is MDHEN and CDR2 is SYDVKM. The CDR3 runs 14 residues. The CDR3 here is CATEVVGRNTEAFF. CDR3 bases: TGTGCCACCGAGGTCGTTGGGCGGAACACTGAAGCTTTCTTT.

The CDR3 bases are TGTGCCAGCAGCCAAGAGGATGCGGCGGGAGGGACAGAGCAGTACTTC. This gives the protein CASSQEDAAGGTEQYF. The gene calls are TRBV28 and TRBJ2-7; 9 bases are a match to TRBD2. The length of the CDR3 is 16 residues. The germline V gene has CDR1 MDHEN and CDR2 SYDVKM. The trim removed 6 bases at V and 7 bases at J, leaving 16 bases unmatched.

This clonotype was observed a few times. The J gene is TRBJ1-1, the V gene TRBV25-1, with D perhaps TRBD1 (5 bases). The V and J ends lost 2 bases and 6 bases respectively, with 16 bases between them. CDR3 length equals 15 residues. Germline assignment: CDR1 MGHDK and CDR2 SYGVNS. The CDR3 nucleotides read TGTGCCAGCAGTGAACAGTCAGGGTATCGTGCTGAAGCTTTCTTT. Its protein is CASSEQSGYRAEAFF.

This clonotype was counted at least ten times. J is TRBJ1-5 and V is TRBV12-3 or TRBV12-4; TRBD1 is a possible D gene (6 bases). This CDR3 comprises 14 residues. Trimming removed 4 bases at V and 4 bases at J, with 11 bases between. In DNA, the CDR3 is TGTGCCAGCAGTTCCACAGGGTTAAATCAGCCCCAGCATTTT. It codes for CASSSTGLNQPQHF.

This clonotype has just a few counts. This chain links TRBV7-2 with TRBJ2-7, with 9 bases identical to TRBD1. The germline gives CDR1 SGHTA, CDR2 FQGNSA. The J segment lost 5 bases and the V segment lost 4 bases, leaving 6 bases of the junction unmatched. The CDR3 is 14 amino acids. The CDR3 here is CASSWVGTGNEQYF. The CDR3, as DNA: TGTGCCAGCAGCTGGGTCGGGACAGGGAACGAGCAGTACTTC.

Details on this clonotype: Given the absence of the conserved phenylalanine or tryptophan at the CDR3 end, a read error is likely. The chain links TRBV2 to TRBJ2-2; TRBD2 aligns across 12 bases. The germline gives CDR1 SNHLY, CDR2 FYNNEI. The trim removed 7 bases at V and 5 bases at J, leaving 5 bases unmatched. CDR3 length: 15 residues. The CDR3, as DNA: TGTGCCAGCACCCTAGCGGGGGGGCAAACCGGGGAGCTGTTTTTG. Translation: CASTLAGGQTGELFL.

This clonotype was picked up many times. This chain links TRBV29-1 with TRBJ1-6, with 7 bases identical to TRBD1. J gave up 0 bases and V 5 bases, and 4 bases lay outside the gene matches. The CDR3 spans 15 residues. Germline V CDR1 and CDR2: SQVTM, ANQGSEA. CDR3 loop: CSVRQGGSYNSPLHF. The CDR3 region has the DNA TGCAGCGTTCGACAGGGCGGCTCCTATAATTCACCCCTCCACTTT.

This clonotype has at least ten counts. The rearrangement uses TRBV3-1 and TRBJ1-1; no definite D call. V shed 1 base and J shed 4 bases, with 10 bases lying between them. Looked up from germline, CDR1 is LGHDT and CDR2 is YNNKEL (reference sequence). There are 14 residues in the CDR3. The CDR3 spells CASSQVGPGTEAFF. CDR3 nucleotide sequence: TGTGCCAGCAGCCAAGTCGGACCGGGCACTGAAGCTTTCTTT. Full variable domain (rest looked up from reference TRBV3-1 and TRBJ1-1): DTAVSQTPKYLVTQMGNDKSIKCEQNLGHDTMYWYKQDSKKFLKIMFSYNNKELIINETVPNRFSPKSPDKAHLNLHINSLELGDSAVYFCASSQVGPGTEAFFGQGTRLTVV.

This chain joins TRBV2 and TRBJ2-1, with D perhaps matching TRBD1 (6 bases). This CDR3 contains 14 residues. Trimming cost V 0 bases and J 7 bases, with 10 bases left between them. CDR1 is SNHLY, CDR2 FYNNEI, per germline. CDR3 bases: TGTGCCAGCAGTGAAGCCTCGGACAGAAATGAGCAGTTCTTC. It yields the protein CASSEASDRNEQFF.